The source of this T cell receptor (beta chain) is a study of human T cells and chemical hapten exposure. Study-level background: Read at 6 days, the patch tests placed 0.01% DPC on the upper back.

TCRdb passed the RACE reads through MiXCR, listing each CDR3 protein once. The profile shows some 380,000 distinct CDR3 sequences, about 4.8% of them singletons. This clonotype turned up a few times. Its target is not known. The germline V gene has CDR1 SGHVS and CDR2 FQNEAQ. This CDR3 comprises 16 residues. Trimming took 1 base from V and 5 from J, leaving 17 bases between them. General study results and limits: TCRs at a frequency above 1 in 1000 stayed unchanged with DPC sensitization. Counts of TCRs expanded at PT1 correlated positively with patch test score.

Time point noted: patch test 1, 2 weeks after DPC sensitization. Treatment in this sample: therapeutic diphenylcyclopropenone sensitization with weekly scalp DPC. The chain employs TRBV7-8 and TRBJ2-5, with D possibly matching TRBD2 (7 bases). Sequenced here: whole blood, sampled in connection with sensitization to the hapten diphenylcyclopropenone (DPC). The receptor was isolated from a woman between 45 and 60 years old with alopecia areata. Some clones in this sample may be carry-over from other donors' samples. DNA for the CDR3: TGTGCCAGCAGCTTAGAAGGTCTAGGGGGGGCGGAGACCCAGTACTTC. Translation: CASSLEGLGGAETQYF.